This T cell receptor (beta chain) was captured in a study of cytomegalovirus exposure and HLA in healthy donors (dated by TCRdb to between 2016 and 2019). Concerning the study at large: In an earlier analysis of some 610 of the donors, 276 Gb of sequence data and 90 million to 120 million unique TCR beta sequences from 180 million or so T cells were reported. Approximately 310 gigabases of sequencing data and roughly 90 million unique TCR sequences were included in an early release covering 550 to 650 HLA-typed donors. Of the roughly 430 genotyped donors, approximately 83% fell in the genetic ancestry cluster associated with self-reported Caucasian donors. The study aimed to test whether signatures of past pathogen exposure could be identified by cataloging public T cell receptors. The study used immunosequencing to profile the T cell repertoires of approximately 650 subjects and linked those repertoires to cytomegalovirus serostatus. A separate validation cohort of about 110 different subjects was used in addition to the approximately 700-subject first cohort. To predict cytomegalovirus infection status, the study brought together high-throughput TCR immunosequencing, statistical association of individual TCRs with disease status, and machine learning. A later analysis re-examined previously published TCR beta repertoires from roughly 720 donors and added high-resolution HLA genotyping to investigate patterns of TCR occurrence. Rather than using new phenotypic data, the later analysis identified candidate immune exposures from TCR beta sequences and from how often those sequences occurred across donors. An earlier analysis of fewer than 750 of the donors used high-throughput TCR beta sequencing to judge whether each TCR beta V gene segment behaved as functional or pseudogenic. Donor age, sex, ethnicity and CMV serostatus were compiled alongside the repertoire data. Genome-wide SNP genotypes for about 60% of the 666 donors were used in a later genetic analysis, which treated that subset as a discovery cohort. All discovery cohort repertoires had been generated using a single sequencing platform. Both class I and class II loci were covered by HLA typing, at four-digit resolution. Typing coverage varied by locus: roughly 629-640 donors for A, B, C, DRB1 and DQB1; 522 for DQA1; over 600 for DPA1; around 450 for DPB1. Because of strong linkage in the cohort, four to six DR-DQ haplotypes were treated as single units for association and clustering. Across 300 to 500 genotyped donors of the cohort, an average of approximately 240,000 unique TCR beta nucleotide sequences per donor were sequenced, and about a sixth of those sequences were non-productive.

The cohort comprised some 680 healthy bone marrow donors. All cohort members were sampled while nominally healthy, although unrecorded immune exposures were likely present. The donor tested CMV seropositive, placing the donor among the 250 to 350 seropositive members of the cohort. Each donor provided a peripheral blood sample, and peripheral blood mononuclear cells were used for TCR beta sequencing. The Qiagen DNeasy Blood Extraction Kit was used to extract genomic DNA from the blood cell samples. About this clone itself: Its antigen specificity is not known.

The research as a whole found: Broadly in line with IMGT annotations, most TCR beta V segments showed up in productive rearrangements about 87% or about 30% of the time in an earlier analysis of several hundred of the donors. When HLA alleles, especially DR and DQ, strongly co-occurred, TCR associations were difficult to assign to individual alleles. The authors suggested that the approach could potentially be generalized to other disease states and immunological phenotypes. In both the original and validation cohorts, the classifier was reported to diagnose cytomegalovirus status with high specificity and sensitivity. A later genetic analysis associated a missense DCLRE1C variant with V-gene and J-gene trimming of TCR beta chains, and an independent cohort replicated the association. HLA typing was unavailable for some donors at each locus, so association tests used only the typed subset. In a later analysis, most CMV-associated TCR beta chains were found to appear HLA-restricted, with HLA associations seemingly driven largely by CMV exposure. In a later analysis, several top co-occurrence clusters were reported to appear linked to parvovirus B19, influenza, CMV and Epstein-Barr virus. A further reported finding was that TCR beta sequences accurately predicted the HLA-A and HLA-B alleles for most subjects in the first cohort. Specific HLA alleles were associated with about 17,000 TCR beta sequences at a false discovery rate of 0.05 in a later analysis. Linkage disequilibrium might explain the correlated functional status among segregating V segments, but an unknown experimental factor could not be ruled out. Because counts were too low, roughly 18 rarely observed V segments, including chromosome 9 orphons, were left out of the earlier analysis of 587 of the donors. A total of 150 or so TCR beta chains were listed by the study as associated with cytomegalovirus. A later genetic analysis reported fewer N-insertions in productive TCRs among donors in an Asian-associated ancestry cluster than the roughly 700-donor mean. The only immune exposure information available for the cohort was CMV serostatus. In a later analysis, TCR association rates were found to vary across HLA loci, with the most associated TCRs seen for DRB1 alleles and the fewest for HLA-C alleles. Compared with equally common non-associated chains, HLA-associated TCR beta chains in a later analysis were more clonally expanded and had lower generation probabilities. Only TCR beta chains were sequenced in this cohort, and the absence of alpha or paired-chain data limited detectable features. Sequencing depth was assumed to be roughly uniform across donors in the presence/absence analyses, though that assumption may not hold. In vitro tests confirmed that a few of the cytomegalovirus-associated TCR beta chains recognize cytomegalovirus antigens. The sequencing pipeline was judged likely to have produced a cluster of highly shared sequence variants as a technical artifact. Across donors, most TCR sequences were observed very rarely, whereas some public TCRs were present in many individuals.

The library was built by means of the immunoSEQ multiplex PCR assay. The multiplex PCR relied on a mix of 60 forward primers for TCR Vbeta segments and 13 reverse primers for TCR Jbeta segments. A multiplex PCR assay on genomic DNA amplified the CDR3 region of rearranged TCR beta genes. The Illumina HiSeq System was used to sequence the amplified TCR beta libraries as 87-base-pair reads. The paper's data handling went like this. A later analysis counted about 80 million unique TCR beta chains across the 600 to 850 repertoires, and roughly 11 million of these chains were shared by at least two donors. Raw reads were error-corrected and collapsed into unique sequences by a nearest-neighbor algorithm in which closely related sequences were merged to remove PCR and sequencing errors. CDR3 sequences were aligned to IMGT reference sequences to assign V, D and J gene segments. For a sequence to be retained, a match of at least six nucleotides to both a V gene segment and a J gene segment was required. Rearrangements were classified as productive when the CDR3 lacked stop codons and remained in frame with V and J, and all other rearrangements were classified as non-productive. Following IMGT convention, CDR3 was defined as the stretch from the second conserved V-encoded cysteine to the conserved J-encoded phenylalanine. The earlier analysis of about 500 of the donors excluded sequences that lacked an unambiguous match to a single V gene segment. An earlier analysis of several hundred of the donors called V segments functional above 56.7% productive rearrangements and segregating when the between-donor standard deviation exceeded 5%. To diagnose cytomegalovirus status from the catalog of TCR beta chain sequences, a statistical classification framework was built. In a later analysis, TCR nucleotide sequences were compared against IMGT/GENE-DB human TR gene sequences so that V and J genes could be assigned. In a later analysis, CDR3 sequences and most-parsimonious VDJ recombination scenarios were assigned using the TCRdist pipeline. A later analysis defined each TCR beta chain by its CDR3 amino acid sequence plus V-gene family, and excluded reads lacking a unique V-gene family. As a way to deal with suspected cross-contamination and a sequencing artifact, a later analysis dropped approximately 570 nucleotide sequences that were highly shared and had low generation probability. For each public chain, a later analysis derived a clonal expansion index from normalized ranks of inferred template counts within each repertoire. Generation probabilities in a later analysis came from a VDJ recombination model fitted to out-of-frame rearrangements, and those results were checked against IGoR. Hypergeometric tests were used in a later analysis to score TCR-TCR, TCR-HLA and TCR-CMV co-occurrence, with a repertoire-size bias correction applied to the TCR pairs. False discovery rates were estimated in a later analysis by permuting HLA or CMV assignments 20 times. In a later analysis, co-occurring TCRs were grouped using DBSCAN, and TCRdist sequence similarity was added for clustering within HLA-allele-positive subsets. Repertoires with fewer than 30,000 or more than 120,000 public chains were left out of co-occurrence clustering, as were five repertoires with anomalous nucleotide sharing. TCRdb carries this immuneACCESS record with in-frame sequences only. Its versions omit some clonotypes, under half of them owing to an unresolved V gene in the studies checked, with the rest unexplained. The D gene and trimming were derived from the DNA, and the V and J assignments and clone size from that table. The sample's clone listing holds about 74,000 clones. Of the sample, roughly 7.4% falls within the top ten clones.

The sample consisted of PBMCs. The receptor was isolated from a female donor in good health and CMV-seropositive.

For the CDR3, the sequence is CAISWTGEFGEQYF. The nucleotide sequence is given as TGTGCCATCAGTTGGACAGGGGAGTTCGGCGAGCAGTACTTC. The sequence is built from TRBV10-3 and TRBJ2-7, and TRBD1 matches 9 of the central bases. The CDR1 and CDR2 encoded by the germline V gene are ENHRY and SYGVKD. Germline trimming: 5 bases from V, 6 bases from J; junction bases outside gene matches: 8. The CDR3 spans 14 residues, from the cysteine through the phenylalanine. The retained sequence is limited to the CDR3, 42 bases, with the frame set at the first base.